Sequencing of this T cell receptor (beta chain) was carried out in a study of cytomegalovirus exposure and HLA in healthy donors. Study conclusions and caveats: Data from an earlier analysis indicated that most TCR beta V segments were productive either about 87% or about 30% of the time. Listed as cytomegalovirus-associated were 150 or so TCR beta chains.

The CDR3 is 16 amino acids. CDR1 is MGHRA and CDR2 is YSYEKL in the germline V gene. Trimming removed 2 bases at V and 0 bases at J, with 14 bases between. Vbeta (60) and Jbeta (13) primers were used in the PCR. Clones were sequenced by immunoSEQ multiplex PCR, and TCRdb holds only the in-frame ones, with some missing. This repertoire includes over 45,000 clones. As for this clone: What it recognizes is unknown.

Healthy bone marrow donors supplied every sample. The sequence derives from a young woman in good health and CMV-seronegative. The sample was PBMCs. This chain joins TRBV4-1 and TRBJ2-7, with D possibly TRBD1 on 5 matching bases. The CDR3 sequence is CASSQYYQGYSYEQYF. CDR3 nucleotide sequence: TGCGCCAGCAGCCAATACTACCAGGGATACTCCTACGAGCAGTACTTC.